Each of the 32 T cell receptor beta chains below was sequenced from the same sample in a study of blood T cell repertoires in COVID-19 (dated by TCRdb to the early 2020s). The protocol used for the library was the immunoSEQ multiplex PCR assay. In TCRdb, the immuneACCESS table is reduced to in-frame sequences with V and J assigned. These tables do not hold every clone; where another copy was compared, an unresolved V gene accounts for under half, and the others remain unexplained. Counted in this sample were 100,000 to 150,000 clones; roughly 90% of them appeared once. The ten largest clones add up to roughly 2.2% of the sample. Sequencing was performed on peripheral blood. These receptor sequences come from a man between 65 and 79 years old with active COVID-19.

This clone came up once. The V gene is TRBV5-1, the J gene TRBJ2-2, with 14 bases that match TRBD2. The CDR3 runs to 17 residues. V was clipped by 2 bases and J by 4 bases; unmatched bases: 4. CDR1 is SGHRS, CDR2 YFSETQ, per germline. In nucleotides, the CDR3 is TGCGCCAGCAGCTTAGGACTAGCGGGAGGAAGCACCGGGGAGCTGTTTTTT. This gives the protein CASSLGLAGGSTGELFF.

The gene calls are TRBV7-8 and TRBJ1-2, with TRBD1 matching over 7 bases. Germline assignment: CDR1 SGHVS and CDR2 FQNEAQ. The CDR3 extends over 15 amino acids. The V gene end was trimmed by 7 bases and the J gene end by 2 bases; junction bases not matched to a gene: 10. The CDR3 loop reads CASIEGGRENYGYTF. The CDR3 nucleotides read TGTGCCAGCATTGAAGGGGGCAGGGAGAACTATGGCTACACCTTC.

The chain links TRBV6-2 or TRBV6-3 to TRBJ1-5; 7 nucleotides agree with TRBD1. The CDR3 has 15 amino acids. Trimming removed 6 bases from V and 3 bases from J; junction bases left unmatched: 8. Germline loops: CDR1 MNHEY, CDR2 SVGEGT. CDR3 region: CASSPMGQFNQPQHF. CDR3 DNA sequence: TGTGCCAGCAGCCCTATGGGACAGTTCAATCAGCCCCAGCATTTT.

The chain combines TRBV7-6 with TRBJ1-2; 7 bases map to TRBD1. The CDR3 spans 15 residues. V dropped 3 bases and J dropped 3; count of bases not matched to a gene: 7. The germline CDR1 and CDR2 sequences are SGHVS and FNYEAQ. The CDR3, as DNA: TGTGCCAGCAGCTTCGCCGCGGGACAGTACTATGGCTACACCTTC. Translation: CASSFAAGQYYGYTF. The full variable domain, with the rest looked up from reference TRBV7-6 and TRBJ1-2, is GAGVSQSPRYKVTKRGQDVALRCDPISGHVSLYWYRQALGQGPEFLTYFNYEAQQDKSGLPNDRFSAERPEGSISTLTIQRTEQRDSAMYRCASSFAAGQYYGYTFGSGTRLTVV.

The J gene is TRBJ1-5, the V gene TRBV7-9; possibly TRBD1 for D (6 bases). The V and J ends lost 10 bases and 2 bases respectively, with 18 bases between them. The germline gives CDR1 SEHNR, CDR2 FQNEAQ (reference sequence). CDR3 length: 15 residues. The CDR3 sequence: CATSPGTIGNQPQHF. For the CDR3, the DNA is TGTGCCACCTCCCCCGGGACAATTGGCAATCAGCCCCAGCATTTT.

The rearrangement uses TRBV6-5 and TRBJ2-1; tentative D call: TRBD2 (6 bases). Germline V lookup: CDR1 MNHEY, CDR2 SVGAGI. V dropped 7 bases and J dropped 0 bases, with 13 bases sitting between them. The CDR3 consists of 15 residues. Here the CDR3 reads CASTTLATSYNEQFF. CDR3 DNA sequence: TGTGCCAGCACCACACTAGCTACCTCCTACAATGAGCAGTTCTTC.

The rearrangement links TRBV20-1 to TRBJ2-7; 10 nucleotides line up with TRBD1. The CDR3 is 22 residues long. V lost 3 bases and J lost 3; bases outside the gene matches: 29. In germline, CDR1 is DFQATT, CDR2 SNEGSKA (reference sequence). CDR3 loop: CSASAGTGVGKPRDRWLYEQYF. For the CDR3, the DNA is TGCAGTGCTAGTGCCGGGACAGGGGTTGGAAAGCCTAGAGACCGATGGCTCTACGAGCAGTACTTC.

The CDR3 bases are TGCGCCAGCAGCTTGGTACCGGCCGGCGGGGCGGAGAACACTGAAGCTTTCTTT. Protein product: CASSLVPAGGAENTEAFF. The chain has TRBV5-1 and TRBJ1-1; a weak D match, TRBD1 (5 bases). The CDR3 sequence is 18 residues long. In germline, CDR1 is SGHRS, CDR2 YFSETQ. The ends were cut back, 0 bases at V and 1 base at J, with 19 bases in the middle.

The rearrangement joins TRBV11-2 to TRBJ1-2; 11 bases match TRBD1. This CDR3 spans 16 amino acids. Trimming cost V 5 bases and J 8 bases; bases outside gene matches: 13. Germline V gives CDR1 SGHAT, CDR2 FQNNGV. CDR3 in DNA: TGTGCCAGCAGCCATTTGCGAGGACAGGGGGCGCAAGGCTACACCTTC. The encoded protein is CASSHLRGQGAQGYTF.

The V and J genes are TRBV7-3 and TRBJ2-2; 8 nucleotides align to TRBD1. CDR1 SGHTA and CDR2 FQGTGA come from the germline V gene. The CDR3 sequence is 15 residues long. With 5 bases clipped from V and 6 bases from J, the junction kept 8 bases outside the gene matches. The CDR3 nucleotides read TGTGCCAGCAGCCCAGGGGGCGAACGGGCCGGGGAGCTGTTTTTT. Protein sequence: CASSPGGERAGELFF.

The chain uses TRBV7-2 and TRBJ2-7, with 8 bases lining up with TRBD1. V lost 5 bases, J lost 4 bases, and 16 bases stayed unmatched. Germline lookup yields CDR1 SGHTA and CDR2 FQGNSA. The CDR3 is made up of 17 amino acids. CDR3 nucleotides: TGTGCCAGCAGCATCCAGCCTCAGGGGGCAGGCGGGTACGAGCAGTACTTC. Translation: CASSIQPQGAGGYEQYF.

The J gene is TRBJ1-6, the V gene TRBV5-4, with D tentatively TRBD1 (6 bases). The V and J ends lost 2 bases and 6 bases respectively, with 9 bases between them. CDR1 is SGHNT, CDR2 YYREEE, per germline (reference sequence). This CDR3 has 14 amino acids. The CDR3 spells CASSLGQPNSPLHF. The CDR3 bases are TGTGCCAGCAGCTTAGGACAGCCTAATTCACCCCTCCACTTT.

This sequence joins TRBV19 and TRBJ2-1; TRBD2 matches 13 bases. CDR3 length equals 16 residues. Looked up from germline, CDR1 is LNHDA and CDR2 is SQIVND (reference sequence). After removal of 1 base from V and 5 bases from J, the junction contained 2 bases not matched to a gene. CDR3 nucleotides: TGTGCCAGTAGTATAGGACTAGCGGGGGGTAACAATGAGCAGTTCTTC. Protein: CASSIGLAGGNNEQFF.

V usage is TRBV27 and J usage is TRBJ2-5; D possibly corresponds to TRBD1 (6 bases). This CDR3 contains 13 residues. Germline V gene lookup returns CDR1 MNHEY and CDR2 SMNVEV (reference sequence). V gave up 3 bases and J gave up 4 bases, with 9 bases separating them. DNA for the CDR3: TGTGCCAGCAGTTTCAGGGGCCCAGAGACCCAGTACTTC. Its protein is CASSFRGPETQYF.

Written as DNA, the CDR3 is TGTGCCACCAGTGACGGGGGGGCAACGGTTGACACCGGGGAGCTGTTTTTT. This codes for CATSDGGATVDTGELFF. The J gene is TRBJ2-2, the V gene TRBV24-1; 8 nucleotides agree with TRBD2. The CDR3 is 17 amino acids. Germline CDR1 reads KGHDR; CDR2 reads SFDVKD. J was trimmed by 3 bases and V by 4 bases; bases with no gene match: 9.

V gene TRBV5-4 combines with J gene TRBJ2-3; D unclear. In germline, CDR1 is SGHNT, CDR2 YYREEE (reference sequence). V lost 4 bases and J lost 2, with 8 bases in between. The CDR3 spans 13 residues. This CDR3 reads CASSQIPTDTQYF. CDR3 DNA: TGTGCCAGCAGCCAAATCCCCACAGATACGCAGTATTTT. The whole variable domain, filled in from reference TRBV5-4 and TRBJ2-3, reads ETGVTQSPTHLIKTRGQQVTLRCSSQSGHNTVSWYQQALGQGPQFIFQYYREEENGRGNFPPRFSGLQFPNYSSELNVNALELDDSALYLCASSQIPTDTQYFGPGTRLTVL.

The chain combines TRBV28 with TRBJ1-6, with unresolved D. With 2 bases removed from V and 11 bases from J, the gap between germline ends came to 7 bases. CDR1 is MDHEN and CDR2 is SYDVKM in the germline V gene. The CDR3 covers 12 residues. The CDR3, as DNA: TGTGCCAGCAGTTTACAGAAAACACCCCTCCACTTT. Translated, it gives CASSLQKTPLHF.

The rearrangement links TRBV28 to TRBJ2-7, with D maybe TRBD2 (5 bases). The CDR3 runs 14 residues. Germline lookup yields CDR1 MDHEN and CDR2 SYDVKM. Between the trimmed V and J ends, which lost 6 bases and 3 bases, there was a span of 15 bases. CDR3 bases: TGTGCCAGCAGAAGAGGGCGGACGGTCTACGAGCAGTACTTC. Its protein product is CASRRGRTVYEQYF.

CDR3 in amino acids: CAWSSGQGVSPLHF. DNA of the CDR3: TGTGCCTGGAGTTCGGGACAGGGGGTTTCACCCCTCCACTTT. The genes are TRBV30 and TRBJ1-6; 11 nucleotides align to TRBD1. Trimming cost V 2 bases and J 9 bases; bases outside gene matches: 3. Per the germline V gene, CDR1 is GTSNPN and CDR2 is SVGIG (reference sequence). CDR3 size: 14 residues.

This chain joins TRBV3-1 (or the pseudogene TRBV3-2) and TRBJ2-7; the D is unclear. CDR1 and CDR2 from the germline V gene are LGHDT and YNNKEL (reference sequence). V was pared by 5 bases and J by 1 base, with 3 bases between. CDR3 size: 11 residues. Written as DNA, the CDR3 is TGTGCCAGCAGCACTTCCTACGAGCAGTACTTC. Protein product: CASSTSYEQYF.

The CDR3 here is CASSPSGYGSPPDTQYF. The CDR3 bases are TGTGCCAGCAGCCCGTCAGGGTATGGGTCCCCACCAGATACGCAGTATTTT. The V gene is TRBV9, the J gene TRBJ2-3, with a possible D match to TRBD1 (5 bases). V lost 4 bases and J 4 bases, leaving 22 bases between the germline ends. Germline values: CDR1 SGDLS, CDR2 YYNGEE. This CDR3 spans 17 amino acids.

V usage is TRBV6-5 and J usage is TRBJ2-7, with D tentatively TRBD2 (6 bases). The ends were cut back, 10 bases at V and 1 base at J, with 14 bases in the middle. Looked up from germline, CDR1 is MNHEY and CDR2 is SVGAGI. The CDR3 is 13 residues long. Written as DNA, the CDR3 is TGTGCCACGGGGGAGTCAATATCCTACGAGCAGTACTTC. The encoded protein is CATGESISYEQYF.

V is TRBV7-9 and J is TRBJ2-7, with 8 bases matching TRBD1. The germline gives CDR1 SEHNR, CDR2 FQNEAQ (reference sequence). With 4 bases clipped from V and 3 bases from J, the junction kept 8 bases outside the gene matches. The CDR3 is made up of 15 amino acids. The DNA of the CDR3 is TGTGCCAGCAGCTCTGCCCGGGACAGGAACTACGAGCAGTACTTC. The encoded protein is CASSSARDRNYEQYF. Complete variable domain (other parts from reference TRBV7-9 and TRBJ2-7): DTGVSQNPRHKITKRGQNVTFRCDPISEHNRLYWYRQTLGQGPEFLTYFQNEAQLEKSRLLSDRFSAERPKGSFSTLEIQRTEQGDSAMYLCASSSARDRNYEQYFGPGTRLTVT.

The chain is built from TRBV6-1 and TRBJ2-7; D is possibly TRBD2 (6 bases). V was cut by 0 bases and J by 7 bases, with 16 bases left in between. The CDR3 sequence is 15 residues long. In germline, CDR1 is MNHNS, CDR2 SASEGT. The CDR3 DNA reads TGTGCCAGCAGTGAAGCTGGGGGGTCCATGAGGGAGCAGTACTTC. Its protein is CASSEAGGSMREQYF.

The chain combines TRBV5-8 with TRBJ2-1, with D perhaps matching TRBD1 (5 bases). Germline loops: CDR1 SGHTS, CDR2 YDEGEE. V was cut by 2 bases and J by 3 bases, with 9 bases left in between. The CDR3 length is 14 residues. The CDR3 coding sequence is TGTGCCAGCAGCTTCAGGGCGGTCTACAATGAGCAGTTCTTC. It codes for CASSFRAVYNEQFF. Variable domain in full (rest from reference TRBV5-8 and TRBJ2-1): EAGVTQSPTHLIKTRGQQATLRCSPISGHTSVYWYQQALGLGLQFLLWYDEGEERNRGNFPPRFSGRQFPNYSSELNVNALELEDSALYLCASSFRAVYNEQFFGPGTRLTVL.

CDR3 loop: CASSLPEDLTDTQYF. The CDR3 region has the DNA TGTGCCAGCAGTTTACCCGAGGATTTGACAGATACGCAGTATTTT. The V call is TRBV27, the J call TRBJ2-3; no reliable D call. The length of the CDR3 is 15 residues. The germline V gene has CDR1 MNHEY and CDR2 SMNVEV (reference sequence). V was trimmed by 2 bases and J by 3 bases, leaving 12 bases between them.

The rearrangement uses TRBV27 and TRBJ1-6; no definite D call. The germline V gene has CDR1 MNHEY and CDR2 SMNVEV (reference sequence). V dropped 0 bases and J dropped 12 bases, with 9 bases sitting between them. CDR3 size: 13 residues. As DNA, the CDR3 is TGTGCCAGCAGTTTATCGATAAGCGTACCCCTCCACTTT. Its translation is CASSLSISVPLHF.

The CDR3 region has the DNA TGTGCCAGCAGCGAACGGGACAGCAATTCACCCCTCCACTTT. Residues: CASSERDSNSPLHF. This chain uses TRBV9 with TRBJ1-6; TRBD1 matches 7 bases. Germline lookup yields CDR1 SGDLS and CDR2 YYNGEE. V lost 3 bases to trimming and J lost 7 bases; unmatched junction nucleotides: 4. The CDR3 runs 14 residues.

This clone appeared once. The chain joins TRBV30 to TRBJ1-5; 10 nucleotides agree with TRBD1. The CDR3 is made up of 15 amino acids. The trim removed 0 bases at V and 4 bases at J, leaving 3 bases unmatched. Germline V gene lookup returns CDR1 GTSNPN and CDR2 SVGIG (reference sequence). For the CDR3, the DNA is TGTGCCTGGAGTGTCGGGACAGGGGAAAATCAGCCCCAGCATTTT. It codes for CAWSVGTGENQPQHF.

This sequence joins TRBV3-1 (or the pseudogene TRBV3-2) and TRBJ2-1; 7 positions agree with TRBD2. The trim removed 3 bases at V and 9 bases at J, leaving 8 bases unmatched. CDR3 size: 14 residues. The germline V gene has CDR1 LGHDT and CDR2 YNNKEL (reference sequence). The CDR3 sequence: CASSQGGLAGEQFF. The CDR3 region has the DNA TGTGCCAGCAGCCAGGGGGGATTAGCGGGTGAGCAGTTCTTC.

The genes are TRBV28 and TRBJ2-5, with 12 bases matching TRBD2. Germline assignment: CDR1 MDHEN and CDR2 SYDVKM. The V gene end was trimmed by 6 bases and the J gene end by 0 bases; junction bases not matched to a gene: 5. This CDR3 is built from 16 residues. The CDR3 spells CASRPSGRAYQETQYF. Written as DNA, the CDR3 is TGTGCCAGCAGGCCTAGCGGGAGGGCCTACCAAGAGACCCAGTACTTC.

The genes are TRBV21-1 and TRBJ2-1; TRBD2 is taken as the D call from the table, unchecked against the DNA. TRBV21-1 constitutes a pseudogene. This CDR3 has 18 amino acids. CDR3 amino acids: CASSKAPLAGARYNEQFF. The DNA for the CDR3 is TGTGCCAGCAGCAAAGCCCCGCTGGCGGGGGCGCGTTACAATGAGCAGTTCTTC.